This TCR delta chain was obtained from a study of gamma-delta chains in newborns, infants, children. In its sample, this clone was seen once. A read error may explain this, as a much larger clone is one base away. TCRdb re-called clones from the reads via CATT. The sample consists of fewer than 12,000 delta-chain clones, about 8.2% of them appearing once. CDR3 length: 20 amino acids. V was pared by 0 bases and J by 2 bases, with 19 bases between. Per the germline V gene, CDR1 is GEAIGNYY and CDR2 is EKD. Sequenced material: blood. This sequence was found in a child who was a newborn, infant or young child, either healthy, febrile or measles-vaccinated (not recorded which). The chain links TRDV2 to TRDJ3; tentatively, D is TRDD3 (6 bases). This chain's CDR3 is CACDTVRSDTLAWDTRQMFF. DNA of the CDR3: TGTGCCTGTGACACCGTACGGTCTGATACGCTGGCCTGGGACACCCGACAGATGTTTTTC.